These 8 T cell receptor beta chains originate from one sample sequenced in a study of CD8 T cells in ankylosing spondylitis. TCRdb processed the 5' RACE reads anew with MiXCR; each CDR3 protein has one entry. The repertoire includes 200,000 to 250,000 distinct CDR3 sequences, under 35% of them detected once, and around 4% sits in the top ten. The sequencing sample was made of blood, either unsorted or a sorted T cell fraction (not recorded which). The receptors were sampled from a male donor with ankylosing spondylitis or in good health (not recorded which).

Only a few counts were recorded for this clonotype. The chain is built from TRBV6-1 and TRBJ2-1; weak D call: TRBD2 (6 bases). CDR3 length: 15 residues. CDR1 and CDR2 from the germline V gene are MNHNS and SASEGT. Trimming removed 6 bases from V and 4 bases from J, with 16 bases in between. CDR3 DNA sequence: TGTGCCAGCAGCACTGGGCGGGACCGATACAATGAGCAGTTCTTC. It is translated as CASSTGRDRYNEQFF.

This clonotype was detected only a few times. The gene calls are TRBV29-1 and TRBJ2-5, with a tentative D call TRBD1 (5 bases). The V and J ends lost 5 bases and 3 bases respectively, with 10 bases between them. Germline CDR1 SQVTM, CDR2 ANQGSEA. The CDR3 loop spans 12 amino acids. Here the CDR3 reads CSVRQFEETQYF. The CDR3 nucleotides are TGCAGCGTTCGACAGTTTGAAGAGACCCAGTACTTC. Full variable domain (outside the CDR3, taken from reference TRBV29-1 and TRBJ2-5): SAVISQKPSRDICQRGTSLTIQCQVDSQVTMMFWYRQQPGQSLTLIATANQGSEATYESGFVIDKFPISRPNLTFSTLTVSNMSPEDSSIYLCSVRQFEETQYFGPGTRLLVL.

This clonotype was recorded a few times. The J gene is TRBJ2-5, the V gene TRBV5-1; D could derive from TRBD1 or TRBD2 (5 bases each). This CDR3 has 14 amino acids. V was pared by 5 bases and J by 5 bases, with 16 bases between. Germline V gene sequence: CDR1 SGHRS, CDR2 YFSETQ. The DNA of the CDR3 is TGCGCCAGCAGACCGAGGGGCTTGGTGGAGACCCAGTACTTC. It encodes CASRPRGLVETQYF.

The chain is built from TRBV29-1 and TRBJ2-7; 7 nucleotides match TRBD1. The CDR3 is 14 residues long. Germline trimming cut 0 bases from V and 3 bases from J; bases unmatched to any gene: 5. Germline-derived CDR1 and CDR2 are SQVTM and ANQGSEA. The DNA for the CDR3 is TGCAGCGTTGAAGACCGGGACAGCAACTACGAGCAGTACTTC. It yields the protein CSVEDRDSNYEQYF.

This clonotype showed up just a few times. This rearrangement joins TRBV6-1 to TRBJ2-3, with 8 bases aligning to TRBD2. The J segment lost 4 bases and the V segment lost 6 bases, leaving 12 bases of the junction unmatched. This CDR3 region has 16 residues. The germline V gene has CDR1 MNHNS and CDR2 SASEGT. The CDR3 DNA reads TGTGCCAGCAGATCCGGGGGGGCCGGGTCGGCAGATACGCAGTATTTT. Protein: CASRSGGAGSADTQYF.

V gene TRBV28 combines with J gene TRBJ2-1; TRBD2 matches 9 bases. The V gene's germline CDR1 is MDHEN and CDR2 SYDVKM. The V gene end was trimmed by 8 bases and the J gene end by 1 base; junction bases not matched to a gene: 6. This CDR3 region has 15 residues. The DNA of the CDR3 is TGTGCCAGCTGTGACCTAGCGGGGTCCTACAATGAGCAGTTCTTC. As protein: CASCDLAGSYNEQFF.

This clonotype was seen only a few times. The chain couples TRBV12-3 or TRBV12-4 to TRBJ2-7; the D gene is possibly TRBD1 (5 bases). V dropped 5 bases and J dropped 4 bases, with 15 bases sitting between them. The CDR3 has 14 residues. The CDR3 reads CASSHTAGRYEQYF. The DNA of the CDR3 is TGTGCCAGCAGTCACACGGCAGGGCGGTACGAGCAGTACTTC.

The chain has TRBV6-1 and TRBJ2-2; 8 bases line up with TRBD1. Germline V gene sequence: CDR1 MNHNS, CDR2 SASEGT. The CDR3 runs to 16 residues. With V trimmed by 2 bases and J by 3 bases, 5 bases remained unmatched. The CDR3 DNA is TGTGCCAGCAGTGAACAGGGGGCGCGGGACACCGGGGAGCTGTTTTTT. The encoded protein is CASSEQGARDTGELFF.